This T cell receptor beta chain appears in the sequencing data of a study of shared clonotypes between healthy human individuals (TCRdb year 2020). Context from the whole study: A few men and a couple of women, aged 18 to 49 years, made up the cohort. For each donor, CD4 naive and CD4 memory were each run on three plates, CD8 naive on two plates, and CD8 memory on one plate. The study deeply sequenced blood TCR repertoires of several healthy adults to estimate repertoire size and the extent of clonotype sharing between individuals. To increase sequencing depth and limit assay-specific biases, different laboratories used diverse techniques to prepare libraries and sequence TCR repertoires. Each donor's leukapheresis produced roughly between roughly 0.85 and 9 billion PBMCs. Here is what the overall study found, with its caveats: Estimated clonotype richness was generally larger for naive than for memory subsets. Compared with non-shared clonotypes, the clonotypes found in all four sorted-subset donors had higher generation probabilities. Sampling was restricted to blood, and TCR repertoires in tissue are likely to differ from TCR repertoires in blood. Across a handful of donors, 5% to 6% of naive CD4, approximately 3.5% of naive CD8, approximately 2.5% of memory CD4, and approximately 0.4% of memory CD8 clonotypes were shared. Because the study included a small number of donors, the genetic and exposure-history diversity represented was limited. Based on pairwise subsampling, the degree of clonotype sharing among donors was expected to be affected by sequencing depth. Rarefaction of sorted-subset datasets indicated incomplete sequencing despite the large sequencing depth.

In the germline V gene (reference sequence), CDR1 corresponds to LNHDA and CDR2 to SQIVND. Including cysteine and phenylalanine, the CDR3 has 14 amino acids. The entry retains the CDR3 DNA only, 42 bases that are in frame from base 1. A distance of 12 bases separates the germline ends of V and J, which lose 0 bases and 6 bases respectively. Donors were healthy HIV-negative adults with no recently reported acute infections or vaccinations. Only Caucasian adults living in Nashville, Tennessee, USA were represented among the donors. CD4+ T cells were enriched through magnetic negative selection, after which naive cells were positively selected on CD45RA and the remaining negative fraction served as the memory subset. Blood was collected by leukapheresis, and PBMCs were isolated by Ficoll-Histopaque density gradient centrifugation and then cryopreserved in liquid nitrogen vapor phase. Purity and quantity of every magnetically sorted T cell population were checked by analytical flow cytometry. Genomic DNA was isolated from every sorted fraction and measured by UV absorbance on a Nanodrop 2000c.

Using the deep immunoSEQ assay, multiplex PCR amplified TCR CDR3 regions from genomic DNA. Genomic DNA extracted from each cell subset was distributed evenly over all wells of several immunoSEQ 96-well plates, and each plate served as one replicate. For sorted subsets, roughly 200 ng genomic DNA, equal to about 30,000 T cell genomes, was loaded into each replicate PCR. Purified libraries were quantified with a Qubit 3.0 fluorometer, sized on a Bioanalyzer 2100, and re-quantified with the KAPA Library Quantification kit. A separate single-read 150-cycle Illumina NextSeq 550 flow cell was used to sequence each immunoSEQ 96-well plate. In the authors' own workflow: Because the immunoSEQ output held only junctional sequences and lacked quality scores, the filtering could not match the filtering applied to full-length reads. To assign V/J genes and CDR3, sequences were annotated using PyIR, a Python wrapper for IgBLAST v1.9, with IMGT germline references. Any read was removed if the V/J assignment was weak (E-value above 1e-6), the CDR3 was missing, or the read contained stop codons, out-of-frame junctions, or ambiguous translated residues. V3J clonotypes were defined as sequences sharing the same inferred V gene, J gene, and CDR3 amino acid sequence. To compute the percentage overlap between repertoires, the number of shared unique clonotypes was divided by the size of the smaller repertoire. Repertoire richness was assessed with RTK rarefaction, the Chao1 estimator, and Recon v2.1 estimates of unobserved clonotypes. For all TCRbeta clonotypes obtained by the gDNA method from a few donors, generation probabilities were computed with OLGA. This immuneACCESS table, as held by TCRdb, lists in-frame sequences with V and J called but not all clones. Of the missing ones, under half trace to an unresolved V gene in checked studies; the others have no known cause. The DNA was the basis for D and trimming; V, J and clone size are from that table. The sample table contains 2 million to 2.5 million clones; only one count was recorded for roughly 93% of them. The top ten clonotypes cover more than 0.35% of the sample.

In regard to this clone: Its cognate antigen has yet to be identified. Qualities for individual bases were not recorded, and no much larger clone is one base off.

The sequence joins TRBV19 to TRBJ2-7, with the D gene call left open. The TCR sequence derives from a man younger than 30 in good health. Some clones in this sample may be carry-over from other donors' samples. The sample was naive CD4+ T cells from PBMCs. Per the publication, the cell subset or site label means: CD45RA+ positively selected. This receptor carries the CDR3 CASSIEGGTLEQYF. The DNA sequence is TGTGCCAGTAGTATAGAAGGCGGAACCCTCGAGCAGTACTTC.